The sequence of this TCR beta chain was determined in a study of T cell responses to AZD1222 COVID-19 vaccine. This CDR3 region has 15 residues. V was cut by 4 bases and J by 0 bases, with 13 bases left in between. The germline gives CDR1 SNHLY, CDR2 FYNNEI. Measured with immunoSEQ multiplex PCR; TCRdb has only the in-frame clones, and not every one. The sample lists 120,000 to 150,000 clones, around 83% occurring once. Pooled in the analysis were second doses at about 4 or about 12 weeks. About this clone itself: Its antigen remains unknown.

Whole-study findings and limits: Among vaccine-associated CD4 TCRs, coverage spanned spike, with dominance at 160-218 and 743-854. Spike-specific TCR breadth and depth grew following two AZD1222 doses. Donors were mostly white British, more females; clonal diversity possibly underestimated.

The receptor comes from an adult who received the AZD1222 COVID-19 vaccine. The chain combines TRBV2 with TRBJ2-7, with D unclear. The specimen comprised peripheral blood, sampled 28 days after the second AZD1222 dose. CDR3 sequence: CASSAPFMSSYEQYF. DNA of the CDR3: TGTGCCAGCAGTGCCCCTTTTATGAGCTCCTACGAGCAGTACTTC.